The 11 T cell receptor beta chains presented below share a single source sample, sequenced in a study of beta chain features in type 1 diabetes. The entirety of the isolated RNA underwent reverse transcription, so expressed TCRB transcripts were sequenced. Assay: immunoSEQ multiplex PCR; the TCRdb copy retains only in-frame clones and omits some. This table holds about 370,000 clones, over 12% found once. Sequenced material: naive CD4+ T cells from blood. Receptor source: a woman younger than 30 in good health.

The chain joins TRBV10-3 to TRBJ2-7, with TRBD1 matching over 10 bases. The J segment lost 3 bases and the V segment lost 6 bases, leaving 2 bases of the junction unmatched. The germline V gene has CDR1 ENHRY and CDR2 SYGVKD. The CDR3 loop spans 13 amino acids. CDR3 in DNA: TGTGCCATCAGCGACAGGGGGCTCTACGAGCAGTACTTC. This translates into CAISDRGLYEQYF.

The J gene is TRBJ2-5, the V gene TRBV5-1; 9 bases are shared with TRBD2. V lost 4 bases, J lost 3 bases, and 4 bases stayed unmatched. This CDR3 spans 14 amino acids. Germline CDR1 reads SGHRS; CDR2 reads YFSETQ. The CDR3 sequence: CASSLRLAEETQYF. Here the CDR3 DNA reads TGCGCCAGCAGCCTGCGACTAGCGGAAGAGACCCAGTACTTC.

The chain uses TRBV28 and TRBJ2-5, with TRBD1 matching over 7 bases. The CDR3 sequence is 16 residues long. Germline-derived CDR1 and CDR2 are MDHEN and SYDVKM. V dropped 3 bases and J dropped 4; count of bases not matched to a gene: 11. The chain's CDR3 is CASSLVSQGVGETQYF. CDR3 sequence (DNA): TGTGCCAGCAGTTTGGTTTCCCAGGGGGTAGGAGAGACCCAGTACTTC.

This clone was seen a few times. CDR3 in DNA: TGCAGCGCCCGGGGGGACAGGGGTAATAGCTACACCTTC. It codes for CSARGDRGNSYTF. The genes are TRBV29-1 and TRBJ1-2; the match to TRBD1 covers 10 bases. Germline-derived CDR1 and CDR2 are SQVTM and ANQGSEA. V lost 7 bases to trimming and J lost 9 bases; unmatched junction nucleotides: 11. The CDR3 totals 13 residues.

The chain joins TRBV30 to TRBJ2-4; the D gene is possibly TRBD1 (5 bases). Germline V lookup: CDR1 GTSNPN, CDR2 SVGIG (reference sequence). The CDR3 covers 13 residues. The V end was cut by 0 bases, the J end by 5 bases, with 8 bases between. The CDR3 is CAWSVPRENIQYF. The CDR3 DNA reads TGTGCCTGGAGTGTACCCAGGGAAAACATTCAGTACTTC.

There are a few counts of this clone. The junction departs from the called germline gene at one end, perhaps through a read error. V gene TRBV9 combines with J gene TRBJ2-7, with 7 nucleotides matching TRBD1. The CDR3 consists of 12 residues. The germline V gene encodes CDR1 SGDLS and CDR2 YYNGEE. CDR3 coding DNA: TGTGCCAGCAGCGTAGACTGGGACAGCGCGTCCTTC. Translating gives CASSVDWDSASF.

This sequence joins TRBV30 and TRBJ2-1; a possible D gene is TRBD1 (6 bases). The CDR3 has 13 amino acids. The germline V gene has CDR1 GTSNPN and CDR2 SVGIG (reference sequence). The V end lost 3 bases, the J end lost 4 bases, and 10 bases lay between the germline ends. The CDR3 sequence: CAWSPGQYNEQFF. The CDR3 nucleotides are TGTGCCTGGAGCCCGGGACAATACAATGAGCAGTTCTTC.

The CDR3 nucleotides read TGTGCCTGGAGAAGGGTAGCGGGAACCTACGAGCAGTACTTC. It encodes CAWRRVAGTYEQYF. The V gene is TRBV30, the J gene TRBJ2-7, with 8 nucleotides matching TRBD2. The CDR3 extends over 14 amino acids. With 3 bases clipped from V and 2 bases from J, the junction kept 6 bases outside the gene matches. Germline V gene lookup returns CDR1 GTSNPN and CDR2 SVGIG (reference sequence).

The genes are TRBV19 and TRBJ2-7, with a weak D call TRBD2 (6 bases). V lost 5 bases, J lost 2 bases, and 16 bases lay in between. From germline, CDR1 is LNHDA and CDR2 SQIVND (reference sequence). CDR3 size: 15 residues. The CDR3 protein is CASSLGDSEAYEQYF. The CDR3, as DNA: TGTGCCAGTAGTTTGGGGGACTCGGAAGCCTACGAGCAGTACTTC.

This clone has more than one count but fewer than ten. The chain recombines TRBV29-1 with TRBJ2-1; the D gene is possibly TRBD2 (6 bases). Trimming stripped 8 bases from V and 0 bases from J, with 11 bases between. This CDR3 is 13 amino acids long. Germline CDR1 and CDR2: SQVTM and ANQGSEA. CDR3 bases: TGCAGCTTTAGCGGCACCTCCTACAATGAGCAGTTCTTC. Its protein is CSFSGTSYNEQFF.

This clone was recorded a few times. This sequence joins TRBV6-6 and TRBJ2-3; TRBD2 is a possible D gene (6 bases). The V end was cut by 4 bases, the J end by 1 base, with 12 bases between. CDR1 MNHNY and CDR2 SVGAGI come from the germline V gene (reference sequence). The CDR3 spans 15 residues. The chain's CDR3 is CASSFGTFGTDTQYF. CDR3 DNA: TGTGCCAGCAGTTTCGGGACTTTTGGCACAGATACGCAGTATTTT.